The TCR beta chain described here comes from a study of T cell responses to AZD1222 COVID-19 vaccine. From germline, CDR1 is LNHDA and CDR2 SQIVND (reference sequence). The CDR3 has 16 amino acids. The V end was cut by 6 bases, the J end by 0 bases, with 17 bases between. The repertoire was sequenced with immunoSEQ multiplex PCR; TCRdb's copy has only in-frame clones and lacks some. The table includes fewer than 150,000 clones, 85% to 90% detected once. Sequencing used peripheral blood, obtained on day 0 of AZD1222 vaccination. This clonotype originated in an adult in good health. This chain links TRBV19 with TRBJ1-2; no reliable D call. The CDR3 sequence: CASSSLRTRANYGYTF. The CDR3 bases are TGTGCCAGTAGCTCACTTCGGACGAGGGCTAACTATGGCTACACCTTC.